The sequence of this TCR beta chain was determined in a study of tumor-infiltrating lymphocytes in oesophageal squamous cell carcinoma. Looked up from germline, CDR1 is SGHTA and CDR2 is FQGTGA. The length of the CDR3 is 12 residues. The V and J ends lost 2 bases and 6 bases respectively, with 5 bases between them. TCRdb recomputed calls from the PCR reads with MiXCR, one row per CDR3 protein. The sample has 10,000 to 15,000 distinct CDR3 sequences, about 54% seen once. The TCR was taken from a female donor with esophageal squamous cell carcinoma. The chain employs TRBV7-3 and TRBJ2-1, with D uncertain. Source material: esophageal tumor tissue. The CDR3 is CASSLDVNEQFF. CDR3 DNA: TGTGCCAGCAGCTTAGACGTCAATGAGCAGTTCTTC.